The 24 T cell receptor beta chains listed next were all sequenced from one sample in a study of cytomegalovirus exposure and HLA in healthy donors. With 60 Vbeta and 13 Jbeta primers, the PCR was carried out. Clones were sequenced by immunoSEQ multiplex PCR, and TCRdb holds only the in-frame ones, with some missing. The sample lists 95,000 to 150,000 clones; over 75% were seen once. What was sequenced was PBMCs. These receptors came from a human donor in good health.

A word on this clone: An end of the junction does not agree with germline; a read error may underlie this. This rearrangement joins TRBV7-9 to TRBJ2-5, with 11 bases matching TRBD2. The germline gives CDR1 SEHNR, CDR2 FQNEAQ (reference sequence). The CDR3 is 14 amino acids. CDR3 coding DNA: TGTTCCAGCGGGGGGACTAGCGGCCAAGAGACCCAGTACTTC. Translation gives CSSGGTSGQETQYF. The full variable domain, in which reference TRBV7-9 and TRBJ2-5 provide the parts outside the CDR3, is DTGVSQNPRHKITKRGQNVTFRCDPISEHNRLYWYRQTLGQGPEFLTYFQNEAQLEKSRLLSDRFSAERPKGSFSTLEIQRTEQGDSAMYLCSSGGTSGQETQYFGPGTRLLVL.

V gene TRBV6-4 combines with J gene TRBJ2-3; D remains unclear. The V gene lost 2 bases and the J gene lost 1 base, with 7 bases spanning the gap. In germline, CDR1 is MRHNA, CDR2 SNTAGT. CDR3 length: 14 amino acids. CDR3 sequence reads: CASSDKGGTDTQYF. CDR3 nucleotides: TGTGCCAGCAGTGACAAAGGAGGCACAGATACGCAGTATTTT.

J is TRBJ1-1 and V is TRBV19; 8 positions agree with TRBD1. J was trimmed by 1 base and V by 7 bases; bases with no gene match: 11. Germline CDR1 LNHDA, CDR2 SQIVND (reference sequence). CDR3 length: 16 amino acids. CDR3 in amino acids: CASTLPGGAGNTEAFF. The CDR3 DNA is TGTGCCAGTACCTTGCCAGGGGGCGCGGGGAACACTGAAGCTTTCTTT. Based on the CDR3 plus reference TRBV19 and TRBJ1-1, the full variable domain is DGGITQSPKYLFRKEGQNVTLSCEQNLNHDAMYWYRQDPGQGLRLIYYSQIVNDFQKGDIAEGYSVSREKKESFPLTVTSAQKNPTAFYLCASTLPGGAGNTEAFFGQGTRLTVV.

The sample holds one count of this clone. This chain uses TRBV29-1 with TRBJ1-1, with 7 bases fitting TRBD1. The CDR3 is 12 amino acids. Germline V CDR1 and CDR2: SQVTM, ANQGSEA. The junction had 4 bases not matched to a gene; V was cut back by 7 bases and J by 2 bases. The CDR3 sequence: CSAGTVNTEAFF. CDR3 DNA sequence: TGCAGCGCCGGGACAGTAAACACTGAAGCTTTCTTT.

In this sample, this clone turned up a few times. The chain carries TRBV21-1 and TRBJ2-7; the table's D gene call, TRBD1, was not cross checked with the DNA. TRBV21-1 is termed a pseudogene. The CDR3 runs to 15 residues. This CDR3 is CASSRQAILSYEQYF. In DNA form, the CDR3 reads TGTGCCAGCAGCAGACAGGCTATCCTCTCCTACGAGCAGTACTTC.

The chain recombines TRBV25-1 with TRBJ2-1; TRBD2 matches at 7 bases. The V gene end was trimmed by 6 bases and the J gene end by 8 bases; junction bases not matched to a gene: 10. The CDR3 has 14 amino acids. From germline, CDR1 is MGHDK and CDR2 SYGVNS. The CDR3 nucleotides read TGTGCCAGCAGCTTACTTCCGGGAGGCGATGAGCAGTTCTTC. It encodes CASSLLPGGDEQFF.

V usage is TRBV5-6 and J usage is TRBJ1-5; D may be TRBD1 (6 bases). Germline loops: CDR1 SGHDT, CDR2 YYEEEE. Deletions cut 4 bases from V and 4 bases from J, with 15 bases between. The CDR3 has 15 amino acids. In DNA form, the CDR3 reads TGTGCCAGCAGCGGTCAGGGGAAATTAAATCAGCCCCAGCATTTT. Residues: CASSGQGKLNQPQHF.

The chain carries TRBV7-6 and TRBJ2-1; 11 bases agree with TRBD2. J lost 4 bases, V lost 5 bases, and 10 bases had no gene match. Germline V gene lookup returns CDR1 SGHVS and CDR2 FNYEAQ. This CDR3 contains 17 residues. CDR3 sequence: CASSEIAGGASYNEQFF. The CDR3 nucleotides read TGTGCCAGCAGCGAGATAGCGGGAGGGGCGTCTTACAATGAGCAGTTCTTC.

V and J are TRBV11-2 and TRBJ1-2; D remains ambiguous. CDR1 is SGHAT and CDR2 is FQNNGV in the germline V gene. This CDR3 has 14 residues. Deletions cut 1 base from V and 4 bases from J, with 10 bases between. The CDR3 sequence is CASSLVPQAYGYTF. The DNA of the CDR3 is TGTGCCAGCAGCTTAGTCCCCCAGGCCTATGGCTACACCTTC.

The V and J genes are TRBV14 and TRBJ2-7; TRBD1 matches 8 bases. CDR1 SGHDN and CDR2 FVKESK come from the germline V gene. Trimming cost V 0 bases and J 2 bases; bases outside gene matches: 6. The CDR3 contains 16 residues. The CDR3 DNA follows: TGTGCCAGCAGCCAAGACTCACAGGACAGGGCCTACGAGCAGTACTTC. Amino acid sequence: CASSQDSQDRAYEQYF.

V usage is TRBV6-1 and J usage is TRBJ2-7; weak D call: TRBD1 (6 bases). V dropped 0 bases and J dropped 0 bases, with 15 bases sitting between them. Germline-derived CDR1 and CDR2 are MNHNS and SASEGT. The CDR3 is 17 amino acids. CDR3 region: CASSEADGTYFSYEQYF. The DNA for the CDR3 is TGTGCCAGCAGTGAAGCGGACGGGACATATTTCTCCTACGAGCAGTACTTC.

This clone was seen a handful of times. This chain links TRBV2 with TRBJ2-2, with a tentative D call TRBD2 (5 bases). The germline V gene encodes CDR1 SNHLY and CDR2 FYNNEI. Trimming removed 6 bases at V and 4 bases at J, with 18 bases between. The CDR3 sequence is 16 residues long. The CDR3 coding sequence is TGTGCCAGCAGCCTTCCGGGGATGAGTGGCACCGGGGAGCTGTTTTTT. Protein product: CASSLPGMSGTGELFF.

The chain joins TRBV5-1 to TRBJ2-1; 10 positions match TRBD2. The CDR3 covers 14 residues. Looked up from germline, CDR1 is SGHRS and CDR2 is YFSETQ. J was trimmed by 9 bases and V by 4 bases; bases with no gene match: 7. CDR3 sequence reads: CASSIGTSVGEQFF. The CDR3 nucleotides are TGCGCCAGCAGCATCGGGACTAGCGTTGGTGAGCAGTTCTTC.

The chain couples TRBV6-1 to TRBJ1-2, with D possibly being TRBD1 (5 bases). CDR3 size: 12 residues. Germline CDR1 is MNHNS and CDR2 is SASEGT. V lost 6 bases and J lost 8, with 13 bases in between. The CDR3 nucleotides are TGTGCCAGCAGACGACCGGGGGGGGGCTACACCTTC. Translated, it gives CASRRPGGGYTF.

The V call is TRBV12-5, the J call TRBJ2-1; 8 nucleotides match TRBD2. Trimming at V came to 1 base and at J to 2 bases, leaving 1 base not matched to a gene. The CDR3 contains 15 residues. Germline V CDR1 and CDR2: LGHNT, FRNRAP. CDR3 amino acids: CASGLEAGAYNEQFF. The DNA of the CDR3 is TGTGCTAGTGGTTTGGAAGCGGGAGCCTACAATGAGCAGTTCTTC.

The V and J genes are TRBV5-4 and TRBJ1-2; 9 bases are shared with TRBD1. The CDR3 is made up of 15 amino acids. Germline V gives CDR1 SGHNT, CDR2 YYREEE (reference sequence). The V and J ends lost 1 base and 6 bases, in that order; junction bases with no gene match: 7. As DNA, the CDR3 is TGTGCCAGCAGCTTGACCTCACAGGGGGCGGATGGCTACACCTTC. Its protein product is CASSLTSQGADGYTF.

The rearrangement links TRBV11-1 to TRBJ2-5; maybe TRBD1 (5 bases). Per the germline V gene, CDR1 is SGHAT and CDR2 is FQDESV (reference sequence). Trimming shortened V by 2 bases and J by 2 bases, and 9 bases separated the two germline ends. This CDR3 comprises 14 residues. The CDR3 spells CASSLQGRQETQYF. Written as DNA, the CDR3 is TGTGCCAGCAGCTTACAGGGTAGACAAGAGACCCAGTACTTC.

A word on this clone: The CDR3 end shows no conserved phenylalanine or tryptophan, and so a read error is likely. The V and J genes are TRBV5-4 and TRBJ1-1; a possible D gene is TRBD1 (5 bases). Germline CDR1 is SGHNT and CDR2 is YYREEE (reference sequence). The CDR3 runs 13 residues. Trimming left V 7 bases short and J 7 bases short, with 17 bases between. CDR3 protein: CASSSLRDFEAFL. The CDR3 region has the DNA TGTGCCAGCTCGAGTCTCCGGGACTTTGAAGCTTTCCTT.

The count of this clone is one. V gene TRBV27 combines with J gene TRBJ2-7; 11 nucleotides agree with TRBD1. Germline lookup yields CDR1 MNHEY and CDR2 SMNVEV (reference sequence). The CDR3 is 14 residues long. V lost 5 bases and J lost 2; bases outside the gene matches: 2. This chain's CDR3 is CASSPGQGAYEQYF. DNA for the CDR3: TGTGCCAGCAGTCCGGGACAGGGGGCCTACGAGCAGTACTTC.

The CDR3 bases are TGTGCCAGCAGCCTCACTCAGGGGACTGAAGCTTTCTTT. Protein: CASSLTQGTEAFF. This chain links TRBV7-3 with TRBJ1-1, with D perhaps TRBD1 (6 bases). The ends were cut back, 5 bases at V and 5 bases at J, with 12 bases in the middle. There are 13 residues in the CDR3. CDR1 and CDR2 (germline): SGHTA, FQGTGA.

This CDR3 is CASKRVYSYNEQFF. CDR3 bases: TGTGCCAGCAAGAGGGTGTACTCCTACAATGAGCAGTTCTTC. V usage is TRBV28 and J usage is TRBJ2-1; TRBD2 is a possible D gene (5 bases). The germline gives CDR1 MDHEN, CDR2 SYDVKM. The CDR3 extends over 14 amino acids. V was pared by 7 bases and J by 0 bases, with 10 bases between.

The table lists this clone with a few counts. The V call is TRBV7-3, the J call TRBJ1-1, with D perhaps TRBD1 (6 bases). This CDR3 contains 15 residues. CDR1 and CDR2 (germline): SGHTA, FQGTGA. V lost 4 bases and J lost 5, with 17 bases in between. CDR3 region: CASSCPGQPGTEAFF. Written as DNA, the CDR3 is TGTGCCAGCAGCTGTCCCGGACAGCCCGGGACTGAAGCTTTCTTT. The variable domain in full, completed from reference TRBV7-3 and TRBJ1-1, reads GAGVSQTPSNKVTEKGKYVELRCDPISGHTALYWYRQSLGQGPEFLIYFQGTGAADDSGLPNDRFFAVRPEGSVSTLKIQRTERGDSAVYLCASSCPGQPGTEAFFGQGTRLTVV.

In nucleotides, the CDR3 is TGTGCCAGCAGCTCGACCGGGACAGGGGTGATCACTGAAGCTTTCTTT. Protein sequence: CASSSTGTGVITEAFF. The chain has TRBV7-9 and TRBJ1-1, with 10 bases that match TRBD1. Trimming removed 4 bases from V and 4 bases from J; junction bases left unmatched: 9. CDR3 length equals 16 residues. CDR1 is SEHNR, CDR2 FQNEAQ, per germline (reference sequence).

V and J are TRBV7-2 and TRBJ2-7, with D tentatively TRBD1 (5 bases). The germline CDR1 and CDR2 sequences are SGHTA and FQGNSA. The V and J ends lost 5 bases and 4 bases respectively, with 15 bases between them. The CDR3 is made up of 14 amino acids. Written as DNA, the CDR3 is TGTGCCAGCAGCCCCCCAGGGCTGGTTTACGAGCAGTACTTC. This sequence encodes CASSPPGLVYEQYF.